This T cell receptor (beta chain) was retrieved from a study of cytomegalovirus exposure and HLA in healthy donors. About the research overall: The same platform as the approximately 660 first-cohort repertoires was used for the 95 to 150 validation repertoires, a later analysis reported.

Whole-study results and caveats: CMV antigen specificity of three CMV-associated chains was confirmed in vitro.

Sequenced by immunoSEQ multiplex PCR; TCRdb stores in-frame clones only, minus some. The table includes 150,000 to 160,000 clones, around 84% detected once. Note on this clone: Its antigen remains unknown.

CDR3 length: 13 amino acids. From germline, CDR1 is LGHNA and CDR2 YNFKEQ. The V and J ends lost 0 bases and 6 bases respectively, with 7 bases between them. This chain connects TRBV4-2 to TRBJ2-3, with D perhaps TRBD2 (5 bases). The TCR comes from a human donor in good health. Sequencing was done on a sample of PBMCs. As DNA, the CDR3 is TGTGCCAGCAGCCAAGAAGGCGGGGATACGCAGTATTTT. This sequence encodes CASSQEGGDTQYF.